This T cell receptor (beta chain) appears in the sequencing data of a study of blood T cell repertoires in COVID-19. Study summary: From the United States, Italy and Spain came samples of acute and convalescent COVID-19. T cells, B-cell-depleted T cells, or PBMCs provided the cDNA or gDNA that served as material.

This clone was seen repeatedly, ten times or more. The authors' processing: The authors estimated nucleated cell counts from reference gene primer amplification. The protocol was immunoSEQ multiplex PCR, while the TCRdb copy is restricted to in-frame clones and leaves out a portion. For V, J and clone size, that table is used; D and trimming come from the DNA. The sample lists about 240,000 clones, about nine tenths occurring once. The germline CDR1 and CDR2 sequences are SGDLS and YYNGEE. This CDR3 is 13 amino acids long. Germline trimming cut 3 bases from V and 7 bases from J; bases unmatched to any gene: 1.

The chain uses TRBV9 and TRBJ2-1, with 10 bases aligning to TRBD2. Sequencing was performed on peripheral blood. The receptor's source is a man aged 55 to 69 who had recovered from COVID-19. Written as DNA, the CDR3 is TGTGCCAGCAGCGCGACTAGCGGGAATGAGCAGTTCTTC. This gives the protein CASSATSGNEQFF.